The 21 T cell receptor beta chains below all came from one sample that was sequenced in a study of T cell responses to AZD1222 COVID-19 vaccine. The method was immunoSEQ multiplex PCR; TCRdb's version includes in-frame clones alone and lacks a portion of them. The table includes about 120,000 clones, 90% to 95% detected once. The sample consisted of peripheral blood, taken on day 0 of AZD1222 vaccination. Source of these receptors: an adult in good health.

Here the CDR3 reads CASSIGGGAWYEQYF. The CDR3 DNA reads TGTGCCAGTAGTATTGGAGGGGGCGCTTGGTACGAGCAGTACTTC. V gene TRBV19 combines with J gene TRBJ2-7; possible D gene TRBD1, 7 bases. This CDR3 contains 15 residues. Trimming removed 3 bases from V and 4 bases from J, with 16 bases in between. Germline V gives CDR1 LNHDA, CDR2 SQIVND (reference sequence). The full variable domain, in which reference TRBV19 and TRBJ2-7 provide the parts outside the CDR3, is DGGITQSPKYLFRKEGQNVTLSCEQNLNHDAMYWYRQDPGQGLRLIYYSQIVNDFQKGDIAEGYSVSREKKESFPLTVTSAQKNPTAFYLCASSIGGGAWYEQYFGPGTRLTVT.

This clone was seen just once. The chain carries TRBV10-2 and TRBJ2-7; 7 nucleotides match TRBD2. V lost 6 bases, J lost 2 bases, and 7 bases stayed unmatched. The CDR3 is made up of 14 amino acids. The V gene's germline CDR1 is WSHSY and CDR2 SAAADI. CDR3 DNA sequence: TGCGCCAGCAGGAGGGGACTACCCACCTACGAGCAGTACTTC. Amino acids: CASRRGLPTYEQYF.

This chain joins TRBV11-3 and TRBJ1-1; D unclear. This CDR3 spans 13 amino acids. V was pared by 1 base and J by 6 bases, with 9 bases between. The germline V gene encodes CDR1 SGHNT and CDR2 YENEEA. CDR3 protein: CASSLAMGSEAFF. The CDR3 nucleotides are TGTGCCAGCAGCTTAGCTATGGGGTCTGAAGCTTTCTTT. Drawing the rest from reference TRBV11-3 and TRBJ1-1, the complete variable domain is EAGVVQSPRYKIIEKKQPVAFWCNPISGHNTLYWYLQNLGQGPELLIRYENEEAVDDSQLPKDRFSAERLKGVDSTLKIQPAELGDSAVYLCASSLAMGSEAFFGQGTRLTVV.

J is TRBJ2-7 and V is TRBV5-1, with TRBD2 matching over 7 bases. The CDR3 length is 15 residues. Germline assignment: CDR1 SGHRS and CDR2 YFSETQ. With 0 bases clipped from V and 2 bases from J, the junction kept 5 bases outside the gene matches. The DNA of the CDR3 is TGCGCCAGCAGCTTGGCCCCAGCGGGACCCTACGAGCAGTACTTC. Its protein product is CASSLAPAGPYEQYF.

This clone has just one count. The chain is built from TRBV28 and TRBJ1-1, with D possibly being TRBD1 (6 bases). Between the trimmed V and J ends, which lost 5 bases and 3 bases, there was a span of 19 bases. The CDR3 is made up of 16 amino acids. Germline V gene sequence: CDR1 MDHEN, CDR2 SYDVKM. The chain's CDR3 is CASSQLQGGGDTEAFF. CDR3 sequence (DNA): TGTGCCAGCAGTCAGCTACAGGGTGGCGGGGACACTGAAGCTTTCTTT.

This chain uses TRBV19 with TRBJ2-1; TRBD2 aligns across 15 bases. V lost 7 bases and J lost 7; bases outside the gene matches: 11. The CDR3 has 17 residues. The germline CDR1 and CDR2 sequences are LNHDA and SQIVND (reference sequence). CDR3 loop: CASTERGTSGRLNEQFF. The CDR3 region has the DNA TGTGCCAGTACCGAGAGGGGGACTAGCGGGAGGTTAAATGAGCAGTTCTTC.

The rearrangement joins TRBV5-1 to TRBJ2-2; tentatively, D is TRBD1 (5 bases). The germline CDR1 and CDR2 sequences are SGHRS and YFSETQ. V was cut by 0 bases and J by 0 bases, with 9 bases left in between. The CDR3 contains 16 residues. The chain's CDR3 is CASSLERGANTGELFF. The CDR3 region has the DNA TGCGCCAGCAGCTTGGAAAGGGGTGCGAACACCGGGGAGCTGTTTTTT.

V and J are TRBV6-1 and TRBJ2-7, with TRBD2 identical over 8 bases. The CDR3 length is 17 residues. The J segment lost 0 bases and the V segment lost 2 bases, leaving 9 bases of the junction unmatched. Germline V gene data show CDR1 as MNHNS and CDR2 as SASEGT. Written as DNA, the CDR3 is TGTGCCAGCAGTGAACTACTAGCGGCGACGAGCTCCTACGAGCAGTACTTC. As protein: CASSELLAATSSYEQYF.

The chain employs TRBV14 and TRBJ2-2; TRBD2 aligns across 7 bases. The germline V gene encodes CDR1 SGHDN and CDR2 FVKESK. The CDR3 totals 17 residues. With 0 bases clipped from V and 9 bases from J, the junction kept 13 bases outside the gene matches. The chain's CDR3 is CASSQESSGPHSRELFF. DNA for the CDR3: TGTGCCAGCAGCCAAGAATCTAGCGGACCACACAGCCGGGAGCTGTTTTTT.

In DNA form, the CDR3 reads TGTGCCAGCAGTGAAATCGATACCGTCCTCACAGATACGCAGTATTTT. It codes for CASSEIDTVLTDTQYF. The chain links TRBV2 to TRBJ2-3; no clear D. Germline V gene data show CDR1 as SNHLY and CDR2 as FYNNEI. This CDR3 contains 16 residues. Deletions cut 2 bases from V and 2 bases from J, with 14 bases between. The entire variable domain, with the rest obtained from reference TRBV2 and TRBJ2-3, is as follows: EPEVTQTPSHQVTQMGQEVILRCVPISNHLYFYWYRQILGQKVEFLVSFYNNEISEKSEIFDDQFSVERPDGSNFTLKIRSTKLEDSAMYFCASSEIDTVLTDTQYFGPGTRLTVL.

Regarding this clone: The same CDR3 can be traced to other DNA sequences in this sample. The chain carries TRBV9 and TRBJ2-5; 8 bases agree with TRBD2. The CDR3 totals 14 residues. Germline trimming cut 2 bases from V and 5 bases from J; bases unmatched to any gene: 5. Germline V lookup: CDR1 SGDLS, CDR2 YYNGEE. Written as DNA, the CDR3 is TGTGCCAGCAGCGTGGGCGGGGGGCTGGAGACCCAGTACTTC. Residues: CASSVGGGLETQYF.

The V call is TRBV9, the J call TRBJ2-1; D gene unclear. V dropped 1 base and J dropped 7 bases, with 9 bases sitting between them. The CDR3 loop spans 13 amino acids. Germline-derived CDR1 and CDR2 are SGDLS and YYNGEE. The CDR3 region is CASSVSYLNEQFF. The CDR3 nucleotides read TGTGCCAGCAGCGTATCGTACCTAAATGAGCAGTTCTTC.

The chain couples TRBV19 to TRBJ2-1, with D possibly TRBD1 on 6 matching bases. CDR3 length: 18 amino acids. Germline assignment: CDR1 LNHDA and CDR2 SQIVND (reference sequence). Trimming took 0 bases from V and 0 from J, leaving 15 bases between them. The CDR3 coding sequence is TGTGCCAGTAGTATAGATCCGGACACAGGGATCTCCTACAATGAGCAGTTCTTC. Protein sequence: CASSIDPDTGISYNEQFF.

V usage is TRBV11-3 and J usage is TRBJ2-1; TRBD2 matches at 11 bases. The ends lost 4 bases at V and 7 bases at J; junction bases unmatched: 9. From germline, CDR1 is SGHNT and CDR2 YENEEA. There are 16 residues in the CDR3. The CDR3 coding sequence is TGTGCCAGCAGCTCAGATCCCCTAGCGGGAGGAAATGAGCAGTTCTTC. It is translated as CASSSDPLAGGNEQFF.

The chain couples TRBV30 to TRBJ1-1, with TRBD1 as a possible D gene (6 bases). V was clipped by 3 bases and J by 4 bases, with 15 bases between them. Per germline, CDR1 GTSNPN and CDR2 SVGIG (reference sequence). The CDR3 runs 14 residues. This CDR3 is CAWRKADSITEAFF. The CDR3 DNA reads TGTGCCTGGAGAAAGGCGGACAGTATCACTGAAGCTTTCTTT. The full variable domain, its missing parts supplied by reference TRBV30 and TRBJ1-1, is SQTIHQWPATLVQPVGSPLSLECTVEGTSNPNLYWYRQAAGRGLQLLFYSVGIGQISSEVPQNLSASRPQDRQFILSSKKLLLSDSGFYLCAWRKADSITEAFFGQGTRLTVV.

The chain joins TRBV29-1 to TRBJ2-7; D is perhaps TRBD1 or TRBD2 (6 bases each). This CDR3 region has 13 residues. V lost 2 bases to trimming and J lost 6 bases, with 14 bases between them. CDR1 and CDR2 (germline): SQVTM, ANQGSEA. The CDR3 nucleotides read TGCAGCGTTGAATCCCGGGGGCAGGGCGAGCAGTACTTC. Residues: CSVESRGQGEQYF.

A word on this clone: Other DNA sequences in the sample encode the same CDR3. The chain is built from TRBV7-8 and TRBJ1-1; D remains unclear. Germline V gene data show CDR1 as SGHVS and CDR2 as FQNEAQ. This CDR3 comprises 13 residues. V lost 3 bases and J 3 bases, leaving 8 bases between the germline ends. Written as DNA, the CDR3 is TGTGCCAGCAGCTTTGACCGGGACACTGAAGCTTTCTTT. The encoded protein is CASSFDRDTEAFF. The full variable domain, in which reference TRBV7-8 and TRBJ1-1 provide the parts outside the CDR3, is GAGVSQSPRYKVAKRGQDVALRCDPISGHVSLFWYQQALGQGPEFLTYFQNEAQLDKSGLPSDRFFAERPEGSVSTLKIQRTQQEDSAVYLCASSFDRDTEAFFGQGTRLTVV.

V is TRBV10-1 and J is TRBJ1-2; tentative D call: TRBD1 (6 bases). In germline, CDR1 is WNHNN, CDR2 SYGVQD (reference sequence). The CDR3 consists of 14 residues. With 3 bases removed from V and 4 bases from J, the gap between germline ends came to 12 bases. CDR3 nucleotides: TGCGCCAGCAGTGACACAGGGTTCGGCTATGGCTACACCTTC. Amino acid sequence: CASSDTGFGYGYTF.

The chain recombines TRBV10-1 with TRBJ1-1; TRBD1 matches 7 bases. V was pared by 3 bases and J by 0 bases, with 4 bases of the junction left unmatched. This CDR3 is built from 15 residues. The V gene's germline CDR1 is WNHNN and CDR2 SYGVQD (reference sequence). The chain's CDR3 is CASSDQTGMNTEAFF. The CDR3 coding sequence is TGCGCCAGCAGTGACCAGACAGGGATGAACACTGAAGCTTTCTTT.

This clone is a singleton in its sample. The chain carries TRBV30 and TRBJ1-5; D gene ambiguous. Per the germline V gene, CDR1 is GTSNPN and CDR2 is SVGIG (reference sequence). Trimming took 4 bases from V and 6 from J, leaving 13 bases between them. This CDR3 is 13 amino acids long. CDR3 loop: CAWNSGLGQPQHF. CDR3 nucleotide sequence: TGTGCCTGGAACAGTGGCCTAGGTCAGCCCCAGCATTTT.

V is TRBV9 and J is TRBJ1-1; D is unresolved. Trimming stripped 0 bases from V and 3 bases from J, with 3 bases between. The CDR3 covers 12 residues. Germline V gene lookup returns CDR1 SGDLS and CDR2 YYNGEE. The chain's CDR3 is CASSVADTEAFF. The CDR3 nucleotides read TGTGCCAGCAGCGTAGCGGACACTGAAGCTTTCTTT.